These 2 T cell receptor beta chains share one sample of origin, sequenced in a study of blood T cell repertoires in COVID-19. Produced via immunoSEQ multiplex PCR; TCRdb's table is partial and in-frame only. The repertoire holds some 83,000 clones, with around 86% as singletons. Sample: peripheral blood. The receptors here all came from a man older than 75 with acute or convalescent COVID-19.

This rearrangement joins TRBV28 to TRBJ2-3; TRBD2 matches 12 bases. The V and J ends lost 0 bases and 3 bases, in that order; junction bases with no gene match: 4. Germline values: CDR1 MDHEN, CDR2 SYDVKM. The CDR3 length is 17 residues. This chain's CDR3 is CASSLWTSGSRTDTQYF. CDR3 sequence (DNA): TGTGCCAGCAGTTTATGGACTAGCGGGAGTCGAACAGATACGCAGTATTTT.

This sequence joins TRBV28 and TRBJ1-2, with no clear D. This CDR3 has 15 residues. Germline V gives CDR1 MDHEN, CDR2 SYDVKM. V gave up 4 bases and J gave up 6 bases, with 18 bases separating them. The CDR3 nucleotides read TGTGCCAGCAGTTCCCCGGAGAGGGCGTTGAATGGCTACACCTTC. The encoded protein is CASSSPERALNGYTF.